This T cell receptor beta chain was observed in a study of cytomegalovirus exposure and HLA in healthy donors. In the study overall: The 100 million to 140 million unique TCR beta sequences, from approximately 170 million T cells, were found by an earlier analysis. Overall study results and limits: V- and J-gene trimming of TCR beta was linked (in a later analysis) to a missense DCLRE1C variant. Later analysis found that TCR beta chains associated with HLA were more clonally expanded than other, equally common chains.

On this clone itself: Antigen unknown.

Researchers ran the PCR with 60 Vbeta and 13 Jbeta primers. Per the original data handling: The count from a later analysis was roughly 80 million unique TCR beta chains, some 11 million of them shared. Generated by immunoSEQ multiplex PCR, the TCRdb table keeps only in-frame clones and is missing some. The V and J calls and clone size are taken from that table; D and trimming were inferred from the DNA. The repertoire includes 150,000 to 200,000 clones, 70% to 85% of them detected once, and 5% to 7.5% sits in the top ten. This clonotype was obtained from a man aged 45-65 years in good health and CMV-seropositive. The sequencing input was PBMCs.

For the CDR3, the DNA is TGTGCCAGCAGCTCGACAGGGACAGGGATCTACAATGAGCAGTTCTTC. This translates into CASSSTGTGIYNEQFF. The rearrangement joins TRBV7-6 to TRBJ2-1; 9 bases align to TRBD1. After removal of 4 bases from V and 3 bases from J, the junction contained 7 bases not matched to a gene. This CDR3 comprises 16 residues. CDR1 and CDR2 (germline): SGHVS, FNYEAQ.